Each of the 18 T cell receptor beta chains below was sequenced from the same sample in a study of T-cell reconstitution after alpha-beta-depleted transplantation in children. Using unique molecular identifiers, the investigators prepared the TCRbeta library. TCRdb processed the PCR reads anew with MiXCR; each CDR3 protein has one entry. The sample has approximately 490,000 distinct CDR3 sequences, 12% seen once; the top ten hold around 6.1%. Here the sequenced sample was PBMCs from the stem cell graft donor, taken from the stem cell graft. These receptors were obtained from a human donor who donated a stem cell graft to a child with combined immunodeficiency.

The chain recombines TRBV7-8 with TRBJ2-5; weak D call: TRBD2 (7 bases). CDR3 length equals 19 residues. Germline V gives CDR1 SGHVS, CDR2 FQNEAQ. Trimming removed 5 bases from V and 5 bases from J, with 30 bases in between. DNA for the CDR3: TGTGCCAGCAGCCCCCTGGGGCTGGCGGGGGACACCCCCCGCGAGACCCAGTACTTC. Protein: CASSPLGLAGDTPRETQYF.

This clonotype appeared many times. The chain carries TRBV5-1 and TRBJ2-1; 11 bases agree with TRBD2. CDR1 and CDR2 from the germline V gene are SGHRS and YFSETQ. The CDR3 totals 13 residues. The J segment lost 13 bases and the V segment lost 7 bases, leaving 10 bases of the junction unmatched. The CDR3 sequence: CASWGRGTSGQFF. The DNA of the CDR3 is TGCGCCAGCTGGGGTCGGGGGACTAGCGGACAGTTCTTC. The full variable domain, completed using reference TRBV5-1 and TRBJ2-1, is KAGVTQTPRYLIKTRGQQVTLSCSPISGHRSVSWYQQTPGQGLQFLFEYFSETQRNKGNFPGRFSGRQFSNSRSEMNVSTLELGDSALYLCASWGRGTSGQFFGPGTRLTVL.

The rearrangement joins TRBV5-5 to TRBJ2-1; TRBD2 is a possible D gene (5 bases). V lost 5 bases, J lost 10 bases, and 10 bases lay in between. Germline CDR1 SGHKS, CDR2 YYEKEE (reference sequence). This CDR3 is built from 11 residues. CDR3 in DNA: TGTGCCAGCAGGCGAGGGAACGAGCAGTTCTTC. It specifies CASRRGNEQFF.

This clonotype has just a few counts. The gene calls are TRBV2 and TRBJ1-5; possibly TRBD1 for D (5 bases). This CDR3 is 14 amino acids long. CDR1 and CDR2 (germline): SNHLY, FYNNEI. The V end was cut by 5 bases, the J end by 5 bases, with 13 bases between. The DNA for the CDR3 is TGTGCCAGCAGTACCGAAGACAGACATCAGCCCCAGCATTTT. It is translated as CASSTEDRHQPQHF.

V usage is TRBV4-3 and J usage is TRBJ2-5; TRBD2 agrees at 8 bases. CDR1 and CDR2 from the germline V gene are LGHNA and YSLEER. CDR3 size: 16 residues. V shed 1 base and J 5 bases; nucleotides not matched to a gene: 9. DNA for the CDR3: TGCGCCAGCAGCCAAGGTAGCGGGAACTACGTGGAGACCCAGTACTTC. Translating gives CASSQGSGNYVETQYF.

This sequence joins TRBV6-2 or TRBV6-3 and TRBJ2-5; TRBD1 matches 7 bases. CDR3 size: 14 residues. With 6 bases clipped from V and 2 bases from J, the junction kept 6 bases outside the gene matches. Germline lookup yields CDR1 MNHEY and CDR2 SVGEGT. The CDR3 DNA follows: TGTGCCAGCAGAGCTCCGGGACAGCAAGAGACCCAGTACTTC. It specifies CASRAPGQQETQYF.

V is TRBV4-3 and J is TRBJ2-7; no reliable D call. V was trimmed by 0 bases and J by 1 base, leaving 10 bases between them. This CDR3 has 15 residues. CDR1 and CDR2 (germline): LGHNA, YSLEER. In DNA form, the CDR3 reads TGCGCCAGCAGCCAAGATGTCGGCGTATCCTACGAGCAGTACTTC. This translates into CASSQDVGVSYEQYF.

Many counts were recorded for this clonotype. The chain employs TRBV12-3 or TRBV12-4 and TRBJ2-7, with TRBD1 matching 7 bases. The ends lost 6 bases at V and 3 bases at J; junction bases unmatched: 2. The CDR3 covers 12 residues. The CDR3, as DNA: TGTGCCAGCAGAGGACAGGACTACGAGCAGTACTTC. The encoded protein is CASRGQDYEQYF.

This clonotype has only a few counts. The chain recombines TRBV7-2 with TRBJ2-5, with TRBD2 as a possible D gene (7 bases). From germline, CDR1 is SGHTA and CDR2 FQGNSA. There are 17 residues in the CDR3. Trimming took off 4 bases at V and 5 bases at J, with 23 bases between the two ends. The CDR3 coding sequence is TGTGCCAGCAGCTCGTTCCGGACAGTGGCGGGGGCGGAGACCCAGTACTTC. This sequence encodes CASSSFRTVAGAETQYF.

The table lists this clonotype with many counts. This chain connects TRBV19 to TRBJ2-1; TRBD2 matches at 11 bases. The CDR3 runs to 15 residues. Germline V lookup: CDR1 LNHDA, CDR2 SQIVND (reference sequence). The V segment lost 5 bases and the J segment 3 bases; nucleotides outside the gene matches: 3. The CDR3 region is CASSVGLADYNEQFF. The CDR3 DNA reads TGTGCCAGTAGTGTGGGACTAGCGGACTACAATGAGCAGTTCTTC.

This clonotype was found many times. This sequence joins TRBV5-6 and TRBJ2-1; no definite D call. V was clipped by 0 bases and J by 6 bases, with 13 bases between them. Germline CDR1 is SGHDT and CDR2 is YYEEEE. CDR3 length: 15 residues. The CDR3 region is CASSLGPGRSNEQFF. In DNA, the CDR3 is TGTGCCAGCAGCTTGGGTCCTGGCCGAAGCAATGAGCAGTTCTTC.

This clonotype was seen at least ten times. The J gene is TRBJ2-3, the V gene TRBV5-1; the D gene is possibly TRBD2 (6 bases). This CDR3 is built from 14 residues. The V gene lost 4 bases and the J gene lost 0 bases, with 9 bases spanning the gap. The germline CDR1 and CDR2 sequences are SGHRS and YFSETQ. CDR3 loop: CASSTGTSTDTQYF. As DNA, the CDR3 is TGCGCCAGCAGCACCGGGACTAGCACAGATACGCAGTATTTT.

A note on this clonotype: Possible read error: a much larger clone is one base away. The CDR3 DNA reads as TGTGCCAGCAGTTTACCCGGGACGGGAAATCAGCCCCACCATTTT. Translating gives CASSLPGTGNQPHHF. The chain has TRBV28 and TRBJ1-5, with D possibly being TRBD1 (5 bases). The CDR3 loop spans 15 amino acids. CDR1 and CDR2 from the germline V gene are MDHEN and SYDVKM.

This clonotype was seen repeatedly, ten times or more. This chain uses TRBV12-3 or TRBV12-4 with TRBJ2-3; no clear D. Trimming left V 2 bases short and J 2 bases short, with 8 bases between. The CDR3 is 14 amino acids. The CDR3: CASSLSGDTDTQYF. The CDR3 coding sequence is TGTGCCAGCAGTTTATCCGGCGACACAGATACGCAGTATTTT.

By frequency in the sample, this clonotype is medium-sized. This CDR3 reads CASSQVGDNEQFF. The CDR3 nucleotides read TGTGCCAGCAGCCAAGTAGGGGACAATGAGCAGTTCTTC. The gene calls are TRBV4-2 and TRBJ2-1, with a possible D match to TRBD1 (5 bases). This CDR3 region has 13 residues. Trimming pared 1 base from V and 5 bases from J, leaving 6 bases between. From germline, CDR1 is LGHNA and CDR2 YNFKEQ.

This chain connects TRBV4-3 to TRBJ2-1; maybe TRBD2 (7 bases). Germline assignment: CDR1 LGHNA and CDR2 YSLEER. The CDR3 consists of 12 residues. Trimming stripped 5 bases from V and 9 bases from J, with 11 bases between. CDR3 bases: TGCGCCAGCAGCGGGGGGGCAAGTGAGCAGTTCTTC. Encoded protein: CASSGGASEQFF.

This chain links TRBV11-3 with TRBJ2-1; possibly TRBD1 or TRBD2 for D (5 bases each). Trimming stripped 1 base from V and 7 bases from J, with 20 bases between. The CDR3 has 17 residues. Germline lookup yields CDR1 SGHNT and CDR2 YENEEA. CDR3 loop: CASSLGIRDDFSNEQFF. The DNA of the CDR3 is TGTGCCAGCAGCTTAGGCATACGGGACGACTTCTCTAATGAGCAGTTCTTC. The full variable domain, its missing parts supplied by reference TRBV11-3 and TRBJ2-1, is EAGVVQSPRYKIIEKKQPVAFWCNPISGHNTLYWYLQNLGQGPELLIRYENEEAVDDSQLPKDRFSAERLKGVDSTLKIQPAELGDSAVYLCASSLGIRDDFSNEQFFGPGTRLTVL.

The V gene is TRBV5-1, the J gene TRBJ2-1; 12 bases agree with TRBD2. Losses at the gene ends were 0 bases for V and 7 bases for J; bases not matched to a gene: 11. CDR1 is SGHRS and CDR2 is YFSETQ in the germline V gene. This CDR3 is built from 18 residues. Written as DNA, the CDR3 is TGCGCCAGCAGCTTGGAGCTAGCGGGAGGGTCGGGGTTTAATGAGCAGTTCTTC. Its translation is CASSLELAGGSGFNEQFF.